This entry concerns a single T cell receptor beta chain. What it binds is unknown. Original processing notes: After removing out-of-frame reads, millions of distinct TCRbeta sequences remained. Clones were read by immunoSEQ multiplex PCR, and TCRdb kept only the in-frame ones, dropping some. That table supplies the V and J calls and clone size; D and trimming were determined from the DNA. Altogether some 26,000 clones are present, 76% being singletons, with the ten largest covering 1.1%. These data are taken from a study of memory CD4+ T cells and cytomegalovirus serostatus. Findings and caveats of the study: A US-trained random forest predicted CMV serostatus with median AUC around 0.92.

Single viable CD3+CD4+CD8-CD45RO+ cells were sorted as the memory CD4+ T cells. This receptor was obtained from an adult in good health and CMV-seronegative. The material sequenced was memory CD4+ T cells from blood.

The CDR3 reads CASRTTGARGNEQFF. As DNA, the CDR3 is TGTGCCAGCAGAACGACAGGAGCGCGTGGAAATGAGCAGTTCTTC. The rearrangement joins TRBV6-6 to TRBJ2-1; tentatively, D is TRBD1 (6 bases). Germline V CDR1 and CDR2: MNHNY, SVGAGI (reference sequence). The CDR3 sequence is 15 residues long. The ends were cut back, 6 bases at V and 7 bases at J, with 19 bases in the middle.